This T cell receptor beta chain appears in the sequencing data of a study of tumor and adjacent non-tumor tissue in lung cancer. Study at large: Stage I to III disease affected over nine men and 4 or 5 women aged 31 to 76. Samples averaged about 3.8 million productive TCRbeta reads each.

The sample holds many counts of this clonotype. The antigen remains undetermined. Study findings and constraints: Patients with more diverse tumor TCRs had worse survival. Significantly higher TCR diversity was found in tumor than normal lung.

The library came from three nested PCR rounds adapted from ARM-PCR protocols. TCRdb called the multiplex PCR reads again in MiXCR, with one record for every CDR3 protein. Among approximately 71,000 distinct CDR3 sequences, 55% to 70% were seen once, and the ten largest hold 20%. No cell sorting was done before RNA was extracted from the tissue. This CDR3 contains 12 residues. Germline V gene data show CDR1 as MNHEY and CDR2 as SVGAGI. V dropped 9 bases and J dropped 0 bases, with 6 bases sitting between them. The rearrangement links TRBV6-5 to TRBJ1-5, with no clear D. Sequencing used lung tumor tissue. The TCR originated in a man aged 45-65 years with non-small cell lung cancer. In nucleotides, the CDR3 is TGTGCCAGTGGGCATAGCAATCAGCCCCAGCATTTT. The encoded protein is CASGHSNQPQHF.